This T cell receptor (beta chain) was obtained from a study of blood T cells in healthy people across ages. Study findings and constraints: Shifts in expanded clonotypes may have been confounded by donor CMV status, which was unknown.

A remark on this clonotype: Its matching antigen is unknown. A much larger clone differs by one base, so this may be a read error.

Healthy individuals of Caucasian origin from Russia, aged roughly 6 to 100, served as donors. This CDR3 contains 16 residues. The J segment lost 4 bases and the V segment lost 3 bases, leaving 9 bases of the junction unmatched. Germline lookup yields CDR1 SGHTA and CDR2 FQGTGA. The use of a sample-barcoded 5' primer and a J-beta primer mix characterized a second PCR of roughly 7 to 11 cycles. Each CDR3 protein gets one entry after TCRdb re-called the 5' RACE reads with MiXCR. Of hundreds of thousands of distinct CDR3 sequences listed, 45% to 60% are singletons. Sequenced: blood. This sequence originates from an elderly woman in good health. The chain is built from TRBV7-3 and TRBJ2-1; 7 bases map to TRBD2. CDR3 sequence reads: CASSFQGTGGYNEQFF. CDR3 in DNA: TGTGCCAGCAGCTTTCAGGGCACGGGAGGATACAATGAGCAGTTCTTC.